The 12 T cell receptor beta chains below were found in one sample sequenced in a study of tumor-infiltrating lymphocytes in primary liver carcinoma. Alongside blood RNA obtained from unsorted whole blood, germline DNA was also extracted. TCR beta cDNA was reverse-transcribed from around 0.55 ug of total RNA. The reaction used a constant-region primer and ProtoScript II reverse transcriptase. Three nested multiplex PCR rounds, a slightly modified ARM-PCR method, built the TCR beta libraries. The first two PCR rounds used TRBV1-TRBV30 forward primers with a C-beta reverse primer, around 10 cycles each. Each CDR3 protein gets one entry after TCRdb re-called the multiplex PCR reads with MiXCR. The table lists 310,000 or so distinct CDR3 sequences, roughly 60% of them singletons. The sequenced material came from peripheral blood. Receptor source: a woman aged 25-40 years with primary liver carcinoma and hepatitis B virus infection.

This chain connects TRBV29-1 to TRBJ1-3, with D uncertain. The V end was cut by 0 bases, the J end by 0 bases, with 12 bases between. Germline V gene data show CDR1 as SQVTM and CDR2 as ANQGSEA. CDR3 length: 16 amino acids. CDR3 in amino acids: CSVEDLKDVSGNTIYF. CDR3 nucleotide sequence: TGCAGCGTTGAAGATCTTAAGGACGTCTCTGGAAACACCATATATTTT.

Remarks on this clonotype: The junction and the germline gene differ at one end; a read error may be behind it. The chain is built from TRBV11-2 and TRBJ2-7, with 8 bases fitting TRBD2. Germline values: CDR1 SGHAT, CDR2 FQNNGV. The CDR3 spans 15 residues. CDR3: CASSSFQAGAREQYF. The DNA for the CDR3 is TGCGCCAGCAGCTCATTTCAAGCGGGAGCTCGGGAGCAGTACTTC.

On this clonotype itself: A much larger clone is a single base away; this may be a read error. The V gene is TRBV4-2, the J gene TRBJ2-1; D remains unclear. The CDR3 is made up of 15 amino acids. Germline V gene data show CDR1 as LGHNA and CDR2 as YNFKEQ. The CDR3 DNA reads TGTGCCAGCAGGCAAGGGCTCGGCTCCTACAATGAGCAGTTCTTC. This translates into CASRQGLGSYNEQFF.

Turning to this clonotype: With a much larger clone just one base away, this may be a read error. J is TRBJ1-2 and V is TRBV29-1, with a tentative D call TRBD1 (6 bases). The CDR3 sequence is 16 residues long. Germline values: CDR1 SQVTM, CDR2 ANQGSEA. CDR3 loop: CGVVDLEGQGRRGYTF. Here the CDR3 DNA reads TGCGGCGTTGTAGATTTGGAGGGGCAGGGGCGCCGTGGCTACACCTTC.

Comments on this clonotype: This could be a read error, since a much larger clone is one nucleotide away. The chain has TRBV29-1 and TRBJ1-1, with D hard to call. This CDR3 is built from 13 residues. Germline CDR1 is SQVTM and CDR2 is ANQGSEA. The V gene lost 4 bases and the J gene lost 4 bases, with 13 bases spanning the gap. CDR3 DNA sequence: TGCAGCGTTGTAACGGGGAGTGGCACTGAAGCTTTCTTT. Encoded protein: CSVVTGSGTEAFF.

As concerns this clonotype: A junction boundary mismatches the germline segment, possibly from a read error. The V and J genes are TRBV6-5 and TRBJ2-1; 8 positions agree with TRBD2. The CDR3 contains 16 residues. The germline gives CDR1 MNHEY, CDR2 SVGAGI. CDR3 in DNA: TGTGCCAGCAACCACCGTGGGAGCGGGAGCCTCTATGAGCAGCTCTTC. This gives the protein CASNHRGSGSLYEQLF.

This clonotype was seen a handful of times. The chain has TRBV4-1 and TRBJ2-5; D is unclear. In germline, CDR1 is MGHRA, CDR2 YSYEKL. Trimming took 3 bases from V and 3 from J, leaving 11 bases between them. This CDR3 is 14 amino acids long. CDR3 in amino acids: CASSQGYTKETQYF. DNA of the CDR3: TGCGCCAGCAGCCAGGGCTACACCAAAGAGACCCAGTACTTC.

This clonotype was found many times. The genes are TRBV11-2 and TRBJ1-6; D perhaps matches TRBD1 (6 bases). Germline CDR1 and CDR2: SGHAT and FQNNGV. This CDR3 is 15 amino acids long. V dropped 0 bases and J dropped 7 bases, with 10 bases sitting between them. CDR3 region: CASSLDDRLNSPLHF. The CDR3 nucleotides read TGTGCCAGCAGCTTAGATGACAGGCTAAATTCACCCCTCCACTTT.

The table lists this clonotype with many counts. The J gene is TRBJ1-5, the V gene TRBV4-1; D not resolved. The germline CDR1 and CDR2 sequences are MGHRA and YSYEKL. This CDR3 spans 17 amino acids. Trimming left V 0 bases short and J 2 bases short, with 14 bases between. The CDR3 DNA reads TGCGCCAGCAGCCAAGAACCGGTCGCTGCCCGCAATCAGCCCCAGCATTTT. This codes for CASSQEPVAARNQPQHF.

A remark on this clonotype: The missing conserved phenylalanine or tryptophan at the end of this CDR3 makes a read error likely. V usage is TRBV6-1 and J usage is TRBJ1-2; D perhaps matches TRBD1 (5 bases). Germline CDR1 and CDR2: MNHNS and SASEGT. Between the trimmed V and J ends, which lost 8 bases and 3 bases, there was a span of 19 bases. This CDR3 is 15 amino acids long. CDR3 sequence (DNA): TGTGCCAGCGACGAGAGCTGGGGGAGGGACTATGGCTACACCCTC. Translating it yields CASDESWGRDYGYTL.

This clonotype showed up just a few times. This chain joins TRBV5-1 and TRBJ2-7, with D possibly TRBD2 on 6 matching bases. The CDR3 length is 14 residues. V lost 4 bases to trimming and J lost 1 base, with 12 bases between them. Germline CDR1 reads SGHRS; CDR2 reads YFSETQ. The CDR3 protein is CASSPRRDSYEQYF. DNA of the CDR3: TGCGCCAGCAGCCCCAGGAGGGATTCCTACGAGCAGTACTTC. Full variable domain (remainder filled in from reference TRBV5-1 and TRBJ2-7): KAGVTQTPRYLIKTRGQQVTLSCSPISGHRSVSWYQQTPGQGLQFLFEYFSETQRNKGNFPGRFSGRQFSNSRSEMNVSTLELGDSALYLCASSPRRDSYEQYFGPGTRLTVT.

On this clonotype: This may be a read error, as it is one base from a much larger clone. The V and J genes are TRBV6-5 and TRBJ1-6; D unclear. The CDR3 extends over 13 amino acids. CDR1 and CDR2 (germline): MNHEY, SVGAGI. The CDR3 DNA is TGTGTCAGCAAACCCTATAGAGAGTCGACCCTCCACTTT. This translates into CVSKPYRESTLHF.